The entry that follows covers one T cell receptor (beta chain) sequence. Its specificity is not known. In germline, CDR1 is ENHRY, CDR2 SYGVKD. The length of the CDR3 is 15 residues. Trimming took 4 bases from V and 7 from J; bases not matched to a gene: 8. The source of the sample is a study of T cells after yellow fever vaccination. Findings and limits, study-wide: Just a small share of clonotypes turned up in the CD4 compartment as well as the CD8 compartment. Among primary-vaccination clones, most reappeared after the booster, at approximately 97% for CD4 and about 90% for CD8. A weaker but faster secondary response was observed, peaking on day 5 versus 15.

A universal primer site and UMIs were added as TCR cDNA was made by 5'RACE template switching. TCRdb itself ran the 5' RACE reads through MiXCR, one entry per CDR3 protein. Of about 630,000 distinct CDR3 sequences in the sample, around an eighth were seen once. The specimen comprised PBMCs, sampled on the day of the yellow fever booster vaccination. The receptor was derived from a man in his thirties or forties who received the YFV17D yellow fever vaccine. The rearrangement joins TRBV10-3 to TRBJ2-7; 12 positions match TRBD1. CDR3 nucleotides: TGTGCCATCAGTGTGGAGGGACAGGGGGCGGGGGAGCAGTACTTC. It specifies CAISVEGQGAGEQYF.